This TCR beta chain was captured in a study of blood T cell repertoires in COVID-19. Across the study: Nucleic acid was either cDNA or gDNA, and it came from T cells, B-cell-depleted T cells, or PBMCs.

Method: immunoSEQ multiplex PCR; TCRdb's copy keeps in-frame clones and lacks some. Of some 120,000 clones in the sample, around 85% were seen once. CDR3 size: 16 residues. Trimming left V 6 bases short and J 4 bases short, with 19 bases between. CDR1 MNHNS and CDR2 SASEGT come from the germline V gene. The source of this sequence is a woman older than 75 with COVID-19, enrolled during active disease. The chain uses TRBV6-1 and TRBJ2-1; maybe TRBD2 (7 bases). Material for sequencing was peripheral blood. The DNA for the CDR3 is TGTGCCAGCAGGGAACGGGGGGCGGGGCTGTACAATGAGCAGTTCTTC. Residues: CASRERGAGLYNEQFF.